This passage covers 4 T cell receptor beta chains from one sample sequenced in a study of cytomegalovirus exposure and HLA in healthy donors. The PCR contained 60 Vbeta and 13 Jbeta primers. TCRdb keeps only in-frame clones here, not all; method: immunoSEQ multiplex PCR. The sample includes approximately 190,000 clones, roughly 80% seen only once; the top ten take 2.1%. Sequencing input: PBMCs. These receptors all come from a woman aged 25 to 39 in good health and CMV-seropositive.

The chain joins TRBV7-9 to TRBJ2-3; 9 bases agree with TRBD2. CDR3 length: 15 amino acids. Germline-derived CDR1 and CDR2 are SEHNR and FQNEAQ (reference sequence). V lost 2 bases, J lost 2 bases, and 2 bases stayed unmatched. The CDR3 coding sequence is TGTGCCAGCAGCTTACTAGCGGGATACACAGATACGCAGTATTTT. The encoded protein is CASSLLAGYTDTQYF.

DNA of the CDR3: TGTGCCAGCAGCTTAGCGGGGATCTATGGCTACACCTTC. Protein: CASSLAGIYGYTF. This chain links TRBV11-2 with TRBJ1-2, with D unclear. CDR1 is SGHAT, CDR2 FQNNGV, per germline. V was cut by 1 base and J by 4 bases, with 7 bases left in between. The CDR3 has 13 residues.

This clone occurred once. The chain carries TRBV29-1 and TRBJ1-1; D perhaps matches TRBD1 (5 bases). The germline gives CDR1 SQVTM, CDR2 ANQGSEA. V lost 4 bases and J lost 1, with 7 bases in between. The CDR3 has 12 residues. CDR3: CSVGQKNTEAFF. The CDR3 bases are TGCAGCGTTGGACAGAAGAACACTGAAGCTTTCTTT. The full variable domain, with the rest looked up from reference TRBV29-1 and TRBJ1-1, is SAVISQKPSRDICQRGTSLTIQCQVDSQVTMMFWYRQQPGQSLTLIATANQGSEATYESGFVIDKFPISRPNLTFSTLTVSNMSPEDSSIYLCSVGQKNTEAFFGQGTRLTVV.

This clone has only a few counts. The CDR3 DNA is TGCGCCAGCAGCTTGGATGGGGCAGGGTACAATCAGCCCCAGCATTTT. Protein sequence: CASSLDGAGYNQPQHF. The chain links TRBV5-1 to TRBJ1-5; maybe TRBD1 (5 bases). The CDR3 spans 16 residues. V gave up 0 bases and J gave up 3 bases, with 13 bases separating them. Germline values: CDR1 SGHRS, CDR2 YFSETQ.